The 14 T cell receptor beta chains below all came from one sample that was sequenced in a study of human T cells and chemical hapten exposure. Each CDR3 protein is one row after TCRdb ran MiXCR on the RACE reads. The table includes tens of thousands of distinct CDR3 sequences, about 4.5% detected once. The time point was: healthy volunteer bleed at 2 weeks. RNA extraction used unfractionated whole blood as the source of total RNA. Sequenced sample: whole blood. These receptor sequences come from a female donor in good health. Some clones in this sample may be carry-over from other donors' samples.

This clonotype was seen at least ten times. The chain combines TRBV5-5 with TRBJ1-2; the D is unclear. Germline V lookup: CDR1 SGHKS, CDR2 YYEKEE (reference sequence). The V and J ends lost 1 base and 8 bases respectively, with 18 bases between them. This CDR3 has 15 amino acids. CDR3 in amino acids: CASSLTHPLTTGYTF. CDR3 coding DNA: TGTGCCAGCAGCTTGACCCATCCCCTGACGACCGGCTACACCTTC.

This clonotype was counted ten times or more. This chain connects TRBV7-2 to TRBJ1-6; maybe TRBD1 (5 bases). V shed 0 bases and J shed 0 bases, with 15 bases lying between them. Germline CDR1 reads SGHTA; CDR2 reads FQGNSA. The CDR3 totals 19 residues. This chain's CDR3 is CASSLAWAAGNSYNSPLHF. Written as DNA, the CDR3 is TGTGCCAGCAGCTTAGCATGGGCGGCAGGGAACTCCTATAATTCACCCCTCCACTTT. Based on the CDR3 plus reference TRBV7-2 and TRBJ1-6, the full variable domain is GAGVSQSPSNKVTEKGKDVELRCDPISGHTALYWYRQSLGQGLEFLIYFQGNSAPDKSGLPSDRFSAERTGGSVSTLTIQRTQQEDSAVYLCASSLAWAAGNSYNSPLHFGNGTRLTVT.

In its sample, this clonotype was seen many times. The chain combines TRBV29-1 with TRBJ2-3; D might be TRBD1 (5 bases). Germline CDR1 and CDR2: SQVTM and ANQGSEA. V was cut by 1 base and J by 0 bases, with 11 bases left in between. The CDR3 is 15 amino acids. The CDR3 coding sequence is TGCAGCGTTGAAGGGGGCAGTCCCAGCACAGATACGCAGTATTTT. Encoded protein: CSVEGGSPSTDTQYF.

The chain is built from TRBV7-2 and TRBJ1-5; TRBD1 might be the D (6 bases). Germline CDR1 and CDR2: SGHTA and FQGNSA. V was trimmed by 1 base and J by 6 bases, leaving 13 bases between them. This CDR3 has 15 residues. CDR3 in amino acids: CASSLVPGGIQPQHF. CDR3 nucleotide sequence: TGTGCCAGCAGCTTAGTCCCCGGGGGCATTCAGCCCCAGCATTTT.

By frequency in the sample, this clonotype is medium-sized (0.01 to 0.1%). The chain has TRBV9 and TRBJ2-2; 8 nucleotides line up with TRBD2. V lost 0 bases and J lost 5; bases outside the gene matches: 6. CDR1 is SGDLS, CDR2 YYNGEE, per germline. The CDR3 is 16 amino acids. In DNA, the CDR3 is TGTGCCAGCAGCGTAGTTGCGGGGGGTCCGACCGGGGAGCTGTTTTTT. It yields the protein CASSVVAGGPTGELFF.

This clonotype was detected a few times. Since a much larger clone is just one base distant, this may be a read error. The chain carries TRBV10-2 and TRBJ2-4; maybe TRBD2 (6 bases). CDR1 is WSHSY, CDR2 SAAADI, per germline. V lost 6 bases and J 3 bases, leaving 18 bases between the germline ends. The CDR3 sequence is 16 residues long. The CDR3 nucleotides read TGCGCCAGCAGGGACGGGACTGGACTCTGCAAAAACATTCAGTACTTC. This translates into CASRDGTGLCKNIQYF.

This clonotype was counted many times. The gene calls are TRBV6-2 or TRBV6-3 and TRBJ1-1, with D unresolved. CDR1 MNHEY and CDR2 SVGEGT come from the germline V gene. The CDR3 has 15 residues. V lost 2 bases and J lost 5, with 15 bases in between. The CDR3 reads CASSYPPGRDTEAFF. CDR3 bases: TGTGCCAGCAGTTACCCCCCGGGAAGGGATACTGAAGCTTTCTTT.

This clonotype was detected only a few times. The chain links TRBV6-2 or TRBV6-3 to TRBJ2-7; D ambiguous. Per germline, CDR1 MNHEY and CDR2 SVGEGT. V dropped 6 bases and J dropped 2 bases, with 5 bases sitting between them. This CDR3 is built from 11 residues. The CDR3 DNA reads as TGTGCCAGCAGCCAAGCCTACGAGCAGTACTTC. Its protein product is CASSQAYEQYF.

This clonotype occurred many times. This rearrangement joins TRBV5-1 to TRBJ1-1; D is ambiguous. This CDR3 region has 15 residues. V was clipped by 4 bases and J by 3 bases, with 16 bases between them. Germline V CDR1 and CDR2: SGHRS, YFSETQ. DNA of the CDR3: TGCGCCAGCAGCCCCTTTGTTGCCAGCCACACTGAAGCTTTCTTT. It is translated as CASSPFVASHTEAFF.

The CDR3 spells CASSRPGTGREKLFF. CDR3 coding DNA: TGTGCCAGCAGTCGCCCCGGGACAGGGAGGGAAAAACTGTTTTTT. This sequence joins TRBV28 and TRBJ1-4; 9 bases align to TRBD1. Trimming took 5 bases from V and 8 from J; bases not matched to a gene: 9. The CDR3 contains 15 residues. Germline V gene data show CDR1 as MDHEN and CDR2 as SYDVKM.

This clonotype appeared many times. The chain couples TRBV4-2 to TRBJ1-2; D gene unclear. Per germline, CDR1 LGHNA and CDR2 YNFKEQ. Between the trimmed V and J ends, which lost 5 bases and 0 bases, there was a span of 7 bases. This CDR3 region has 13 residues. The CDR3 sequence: CASSGSANYGYTF. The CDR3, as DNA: TGTGCCAGCAGCGGGTCAGCTAACTATGGCTACACCTTC.

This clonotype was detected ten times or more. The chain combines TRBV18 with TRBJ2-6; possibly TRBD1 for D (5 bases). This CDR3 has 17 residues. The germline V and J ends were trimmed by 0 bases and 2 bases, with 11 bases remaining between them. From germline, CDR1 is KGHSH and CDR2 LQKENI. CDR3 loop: CASSPPPGLTGANVLTF. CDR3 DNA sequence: TGTGCCAGCTCACCACCGCCAGGGTTGACTGGGGCCAACGTCCTGACTTTC.

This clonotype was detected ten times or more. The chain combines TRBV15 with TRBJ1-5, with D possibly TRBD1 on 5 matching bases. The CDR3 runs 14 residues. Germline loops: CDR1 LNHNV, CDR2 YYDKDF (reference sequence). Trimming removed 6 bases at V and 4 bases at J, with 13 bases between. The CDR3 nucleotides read TGTGCCACCAGTTGGGGCAGATCTAATCAGCCCCAGCATTTT. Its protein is CATSWGRSNQPQHF.

CDR3 in DNA: TGTGCCAGCAGTAACAGGGTTCCTAGCACAGATACGCAGTATTTT. Its translation: CASSNRVPSTDTQYF. The J gene is TRBJ2-3, the V gene TRBV6-5; maybe TRBD1 (6 bases). Trimming removed 5 bases from V and 0 bases from J, with 12 bases in between. CDR3 length: 15 residues. CDR1 and CDR2 from the germline V gene are MNHEY and SVGAGI.